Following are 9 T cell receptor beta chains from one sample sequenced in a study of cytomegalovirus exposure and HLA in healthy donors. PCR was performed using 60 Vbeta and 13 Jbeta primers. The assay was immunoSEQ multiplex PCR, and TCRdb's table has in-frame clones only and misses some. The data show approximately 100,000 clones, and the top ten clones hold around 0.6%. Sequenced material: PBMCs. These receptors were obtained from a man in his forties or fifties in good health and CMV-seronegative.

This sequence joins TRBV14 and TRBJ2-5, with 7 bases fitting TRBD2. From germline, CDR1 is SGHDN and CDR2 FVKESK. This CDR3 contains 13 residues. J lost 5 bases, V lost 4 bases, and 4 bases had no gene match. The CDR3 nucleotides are TGTGCCAGCAGCCGGGGGGGGATGGAGACCCAGTACTTC. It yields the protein CASSRGGMETQYF.

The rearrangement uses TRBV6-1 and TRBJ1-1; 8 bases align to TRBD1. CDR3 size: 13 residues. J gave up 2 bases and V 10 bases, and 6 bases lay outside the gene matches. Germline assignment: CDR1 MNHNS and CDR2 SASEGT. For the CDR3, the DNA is TGTGCCACCAGAGACAGGGGAAACACTGAAGCTTTCTTT. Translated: CATRDRGNTEAFF.

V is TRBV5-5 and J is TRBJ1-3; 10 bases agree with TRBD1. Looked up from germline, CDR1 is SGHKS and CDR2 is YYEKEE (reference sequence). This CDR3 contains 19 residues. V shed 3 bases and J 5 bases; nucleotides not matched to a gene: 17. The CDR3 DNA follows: TGTGCCAGCAGCTCATTCTCCGGGACAGGGGCTTTGAGACGAAACACCATATATTTT. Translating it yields CASSSFSGTGALRRNTIYF.

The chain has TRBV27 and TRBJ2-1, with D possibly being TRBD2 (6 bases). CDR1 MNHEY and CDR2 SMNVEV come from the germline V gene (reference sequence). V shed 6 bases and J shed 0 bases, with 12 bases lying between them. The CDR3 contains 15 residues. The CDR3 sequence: CASRDGRSSYNEQFF. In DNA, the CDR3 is TGTGCCAGCAGGGATGGGAGGAGCTCCTACAATGAGCAGTTCTTC.

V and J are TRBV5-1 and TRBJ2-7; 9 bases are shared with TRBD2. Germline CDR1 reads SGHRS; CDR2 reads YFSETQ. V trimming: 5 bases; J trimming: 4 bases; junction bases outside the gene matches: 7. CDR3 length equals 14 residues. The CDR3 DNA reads TGCGCCAGCAGGAGGACTAGCGACGGGTACGAGCAGTACTTC. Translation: CASRRTSDGYEQYF.

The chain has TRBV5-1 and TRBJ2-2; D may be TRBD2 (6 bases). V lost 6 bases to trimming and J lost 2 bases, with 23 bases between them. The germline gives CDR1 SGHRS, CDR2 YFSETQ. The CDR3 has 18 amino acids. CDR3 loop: CASNSGGPPGYNTGELFF. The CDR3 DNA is TGCGCCAGCAATAGCGGAGGCCCACCCGGCTACAACACCGGGGAGCTGTTTTTT.

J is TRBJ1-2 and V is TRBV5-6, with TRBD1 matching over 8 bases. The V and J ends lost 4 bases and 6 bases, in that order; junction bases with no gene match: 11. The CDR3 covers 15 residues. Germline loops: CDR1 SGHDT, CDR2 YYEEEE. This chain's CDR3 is CASSHRWTGSHGYTF. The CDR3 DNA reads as TGTGCCAGCAGCCATCGGTGGACAGGGTCCCATGGCTACACCTTC.

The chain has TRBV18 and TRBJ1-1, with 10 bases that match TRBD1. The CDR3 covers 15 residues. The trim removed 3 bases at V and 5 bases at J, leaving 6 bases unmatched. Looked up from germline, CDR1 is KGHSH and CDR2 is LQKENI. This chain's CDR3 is CASSPGTGVWTEAFF. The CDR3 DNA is TGTGCCAGCTCACCCGGGACAGGGGTTTGGACTGAAGCTTTCTTT.

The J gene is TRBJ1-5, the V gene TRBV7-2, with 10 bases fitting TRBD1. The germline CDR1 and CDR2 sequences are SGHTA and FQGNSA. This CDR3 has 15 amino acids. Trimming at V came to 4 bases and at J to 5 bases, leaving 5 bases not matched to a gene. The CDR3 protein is CASSSRGQGYQPQHF. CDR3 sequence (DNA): TGTGCCAGCAGCTCGAGGGGACAGGGGTATCAGCCCCAGCATTTT. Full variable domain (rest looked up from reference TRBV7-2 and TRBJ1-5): GAGVSQSPSNKVTEKGKDVELRCDPISGHTALYWYRQSLGQGLEFLIYFQGNSAPDKSGLPSDRFSAERTGGSVSTLTIQRTQQEDSAVYLCASSSRGQGYQPQHFGDGTRLSIL.